This T cell receptor beta chain was sequenced in a study of cytomegalovirus exposure and HLA in healthy donors. Whole-study context: Ancestry clustering placed 70% to 85% of approximately 370 genotyped donors in the Caucasian-associated cluster.

V gave up 5 bases and J gave up 3 bases; unmatched junction bases: 1. Germline CDR1 SGHRS, CDR2 YFSETQ. The CDR3 is made up of 12 amino acids. Study-level findings and limits: Highest at DRB1 and lowest at HLA-C, TCR association rates differed among HLA loci in a later analysis.

This clone was picked up one time. Antigen: not known. With 60 Vbeta and 13 Jbeta primers, the PCR was carried out. Assay: immunoSEQ multiplex PCR; the TCRdb copy retains only in-frame clones and omits some. This table has over 95,000 clones, roughly 69% appearing once. V gene TRBV5-1 combines with J gene TRBJ2-5; 7 bases align to TRBD2. The TCR comes from a human donor in good health. Sequencing used PBMCs. The CDR3 DNA reads as TGCGCCAGCAGTGGGAGGGAAGAGACCCAGTACTTC. As protein: CASSGREETQYF.